This entry describes one T cell receptor (beta chain). These data are taken from a study of blood T cell repertoires in COVID-19. Looking at the study overall: The samples span acute and convalescent COVID-19 from the United States, Italy and Spain. PBMCs, B-cell-depleted T cells, or T cells were the source of the cDNA or gDNA that made up the material.

Original methodology: Estimation of nucleated cell counts was performed using reference gene primer amplification. Sequenced by immunoSEQ multiplex PCR; TCRdb stores in-frame clones only, minus some. V and J calls and clone size are those listed in that table; D and trimming were worked out from the DNA. Of 150,000 to 200,000 clones detected, roughly nine tenths appear once; the ten largest clones hold 4%. This clonotype originated in an older woman with acute or convalescent COVID-19. Sequencing was carried out using peripheral blood.

This chain's CDR3 is CASSLAWGDFNQPQHF. The CDR3 bases are TGTGCCAGCAGCTTGGCGTGGGGGGACTTCAATCAGCCCCAGCATTTT. V gene TRBV5-5 combines with J gene TRBJ1-5; perhaps TRBD1 as D (5 bases). Between the trimmed V and J ends, which lost 0 bases and 3 bases, there was a span of 13 bases. Germline CDR1 is SGHKS and CDR2 is YYEKEE (reference sequence). The CDR3 loop spans 16 amino acids.